This T cell receptor beta chain was recovered during a study of T cell changes during pregnancy in multiple sclerosis. The CDR3 contains 11 residues. Germline CDR1 is SNHLY and CDR2 is FYNNEI. Trimming removed 11 bases at V and 6 bases at J, with 10 bases between. Libraries were prepared by immunoSEQ multiplex PCR; TCRdb keeps only in-frame clonotypes and omits some of them. The sample has 74,000 or so clones; around nine tenths are singletons. The chain has TRBV2 and TRBJ1-4; D gene uncertain. The sequenced sample was CD4+ T cells from peripheral blood mononuclear cells, obtained before pregnancy. This clonotype originated in a female donor with multiple sclerosis, enrolled in a pregnancy study. In DNA, the CDR3 is TGTGCCGGTACATGGTATGAAAAACTGTTTTTT. Protein: CAGTWYEKLFF.